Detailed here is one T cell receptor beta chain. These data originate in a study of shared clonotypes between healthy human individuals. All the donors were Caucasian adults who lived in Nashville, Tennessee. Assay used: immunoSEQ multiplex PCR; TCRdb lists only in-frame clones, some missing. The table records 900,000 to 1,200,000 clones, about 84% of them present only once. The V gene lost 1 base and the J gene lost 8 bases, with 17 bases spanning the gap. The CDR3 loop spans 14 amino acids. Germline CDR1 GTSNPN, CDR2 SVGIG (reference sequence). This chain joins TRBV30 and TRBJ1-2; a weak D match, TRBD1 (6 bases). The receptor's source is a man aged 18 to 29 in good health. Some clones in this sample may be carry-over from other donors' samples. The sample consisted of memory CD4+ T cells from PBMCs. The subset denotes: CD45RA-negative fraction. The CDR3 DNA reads TGTGCCTGGAGTGGTTTACCGTCAGGGGAGGGCTACACCTTC. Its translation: CAWSGLPSGEGYTF. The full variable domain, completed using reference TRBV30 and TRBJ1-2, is SQTIHQWPATLVQPVGSPLSLECTVEGTSNPNLYWYRQAAGRGLQLLFYSVGIGQISSEVPQNLSASRPQDRQFILSSKKLLLSDSGFYLCAWSGLPSGEGYTFGSGTRLTVV.